What follows describes a single T cell receptor beta chain. Antigen: not known. Germline CDR1 DFQATT, CDR2 SNEGSKA (reference sequence). The CDR3 is 11 amino acids. The V gene lost 5 bases and the J gene lost 13 bases, with 14 bases spanning the gap. The entry originates in a study of T cell responses to AZD1222 COVID-19 vaccine. Whole-study results and caveats: Nearly half of spike-specific TCRs reportedly go after variant regions that carry no mutations. At study baseline, merely several AZD1222 recipients were seropositive.

Using immunoSEQ multiplex PCR, the repertoire was profiled, and TCRdb retains in-frame clones only, with some absent. The sample has more than 110,000 clones, 70% to 90% seen once. J is TRBJ1-4 and V is TRBV20-1, with D possibly TRBD1 on 5 matching bases. Sequencing used peripheral blood, obtained on day 0 of AZD1222 vaccination. This receptor was identified in an adult in good health. The CDR3 sequence is CSASQDGGLFF. The CDR3 bases are TGCAGTGCTTCACAGGACGGAGGACTGTTTTTT.